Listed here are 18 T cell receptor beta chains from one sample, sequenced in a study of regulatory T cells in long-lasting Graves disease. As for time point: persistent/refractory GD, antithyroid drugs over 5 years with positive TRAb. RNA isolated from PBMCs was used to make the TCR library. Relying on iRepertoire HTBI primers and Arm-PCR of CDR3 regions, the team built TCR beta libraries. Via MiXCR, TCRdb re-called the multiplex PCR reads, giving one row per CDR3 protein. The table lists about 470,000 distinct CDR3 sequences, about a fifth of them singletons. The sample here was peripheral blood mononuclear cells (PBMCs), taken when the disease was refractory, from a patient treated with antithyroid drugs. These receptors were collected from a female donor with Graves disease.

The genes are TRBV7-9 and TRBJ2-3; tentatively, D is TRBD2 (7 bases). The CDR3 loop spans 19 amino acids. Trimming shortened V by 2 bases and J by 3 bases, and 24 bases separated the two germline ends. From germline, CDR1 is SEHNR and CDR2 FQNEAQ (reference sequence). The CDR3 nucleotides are TGTGCCAGCAGCTTACCGAGACAGAGGGGGGGAGACGAAACAGATACGCAGTATTTT. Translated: CASSLPRQRGGDETDTQYF.

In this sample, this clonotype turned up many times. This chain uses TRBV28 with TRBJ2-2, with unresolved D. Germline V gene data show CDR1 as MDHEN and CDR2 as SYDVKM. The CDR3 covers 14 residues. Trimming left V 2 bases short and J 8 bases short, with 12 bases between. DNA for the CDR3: TGTGCCAGCAGTTTACGTTTTAGGGTTGGGGAGCTGTTTTTT. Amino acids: CASSLRFRVGELFF.

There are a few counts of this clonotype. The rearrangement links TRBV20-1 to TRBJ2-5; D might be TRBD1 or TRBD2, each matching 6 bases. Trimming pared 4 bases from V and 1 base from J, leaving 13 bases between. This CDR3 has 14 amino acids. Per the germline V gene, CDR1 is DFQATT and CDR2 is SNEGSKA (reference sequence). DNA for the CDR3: TGCAGTGCTAACCACAGGGACTCCCAAGAGACCCAGTACTTC. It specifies CSANHRDSQETQYF.

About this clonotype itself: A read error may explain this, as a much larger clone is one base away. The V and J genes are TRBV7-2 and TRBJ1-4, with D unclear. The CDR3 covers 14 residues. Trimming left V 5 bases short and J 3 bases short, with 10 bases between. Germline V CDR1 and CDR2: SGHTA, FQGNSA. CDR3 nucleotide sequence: TGTGCCAGCAGCGAGGAGGCGGCTAATGAAAAACTGTTTTTT. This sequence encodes CASSEEAANEKLFF.

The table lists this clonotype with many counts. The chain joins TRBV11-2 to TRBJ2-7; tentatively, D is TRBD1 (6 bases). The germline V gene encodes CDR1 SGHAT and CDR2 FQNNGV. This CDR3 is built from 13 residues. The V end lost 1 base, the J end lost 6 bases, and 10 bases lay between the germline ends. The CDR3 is CASSLVSRGEQYF. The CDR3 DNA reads TGTGCCAGCAGCTTAGTAAGCAGGGGCGAGCAGTACTTC. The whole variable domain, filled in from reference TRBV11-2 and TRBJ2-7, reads EAGVAQSPRYKIIEKRQSVAFWCNPISGHATLYWYQQILGQGPKLLIQFQNNGVVDDSQLPKDRFSAERLKGVDSTLKIQPAKLEDSAVYLCASSLVSRGEQYFGPGTRLTVT.

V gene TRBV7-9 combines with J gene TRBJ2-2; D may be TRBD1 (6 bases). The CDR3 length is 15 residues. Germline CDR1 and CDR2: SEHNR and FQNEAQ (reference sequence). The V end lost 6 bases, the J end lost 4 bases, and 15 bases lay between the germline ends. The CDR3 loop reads CASRGTGTGTGELFF. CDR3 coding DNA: TGTGCCAGCAGGGGAACAGGGACGGGCACCGGGGAGCTGTTTTTT.

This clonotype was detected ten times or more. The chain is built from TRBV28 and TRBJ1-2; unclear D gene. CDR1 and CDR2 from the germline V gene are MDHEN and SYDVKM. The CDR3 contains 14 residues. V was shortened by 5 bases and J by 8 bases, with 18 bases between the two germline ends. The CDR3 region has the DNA TGTGCCAGCAGTCCCCGGACCCAGTCGTCGGGCTACACCTTC. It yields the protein CASSPRTQSSGYTF.

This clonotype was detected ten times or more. CDR3 coding DNA: TGTGCCTGGAGTGTAAGGGGCAAGAGATCCTACGAGCAGTACTTC. This encodes CAWSVRGKRSYEQYF. The V call is TRBV30, the J call TRBJ2-7; possibly TRBD1 for D (5 bases). The CDR3 runs 15 residues. Germline V gene lookup returns CDR1 GTSNPN and CDR2 SVGIG (reference sequence). V was shortened by 0 bases and J by 1 base, with 13 bases between the two germline ends.

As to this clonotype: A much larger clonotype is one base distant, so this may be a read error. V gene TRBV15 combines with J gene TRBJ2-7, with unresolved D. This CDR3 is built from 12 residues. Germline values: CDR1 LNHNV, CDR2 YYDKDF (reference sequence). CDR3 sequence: CVTSRDFYEQYF. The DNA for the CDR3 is TGTGTCACCAGCAGAGACTTCTACGAGCAGTACTTC. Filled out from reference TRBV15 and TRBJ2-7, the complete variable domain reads DAMVIQNPRYQVTQFGKPVTLSCSQTLNHNVMYWYQQKSSQAPKLLFHYYDKDFNNEADTPDNFQSRRPNTSFCFLDIRSPGLGDTAMYLCVTSRDFYEQYFGPGTRLTVT.

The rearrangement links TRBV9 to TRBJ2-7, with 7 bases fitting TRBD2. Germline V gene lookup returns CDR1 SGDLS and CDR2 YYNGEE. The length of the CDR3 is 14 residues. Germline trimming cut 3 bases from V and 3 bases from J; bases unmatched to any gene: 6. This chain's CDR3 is CASSGTSDYYEQYF. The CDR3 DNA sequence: TGTGCCAGCAGCGGTACTAGCGACTACTACGAGCAGTACTTC.

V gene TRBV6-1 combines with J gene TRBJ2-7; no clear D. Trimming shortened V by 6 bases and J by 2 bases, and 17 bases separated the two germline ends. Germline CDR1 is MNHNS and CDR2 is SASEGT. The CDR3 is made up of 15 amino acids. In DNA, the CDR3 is TGTGCCAGCAGCCTAGGGTCTATCCCCACCTACGAGCAGTACTTC. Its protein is CASSLGSIPTYEQYF.

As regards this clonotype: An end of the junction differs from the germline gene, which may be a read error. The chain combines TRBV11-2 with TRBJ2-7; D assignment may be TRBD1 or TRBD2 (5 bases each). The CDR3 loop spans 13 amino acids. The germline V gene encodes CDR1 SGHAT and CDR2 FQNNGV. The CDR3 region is CASSLGTAYGQYF. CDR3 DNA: TGTGCCAGCAGCCTAGGGACGGCCTACGGGCAGTACTTC.

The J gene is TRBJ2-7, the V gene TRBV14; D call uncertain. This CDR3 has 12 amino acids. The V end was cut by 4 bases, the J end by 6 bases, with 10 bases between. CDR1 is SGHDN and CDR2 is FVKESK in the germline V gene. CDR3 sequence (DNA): TGTGCCAGCAGCCTCCCCCTCGGCGAGCAGTACTTC. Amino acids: CASSLPLGEQYF.

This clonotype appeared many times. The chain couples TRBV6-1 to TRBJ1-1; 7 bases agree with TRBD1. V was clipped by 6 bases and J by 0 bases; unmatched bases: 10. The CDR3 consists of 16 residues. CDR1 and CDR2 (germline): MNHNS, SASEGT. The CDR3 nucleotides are TGTGCCAGCAGATCTCCCCGGAGGGGGCTGAACACTGAAGCTTTCTTT. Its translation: CASRSPRRGLNTEAFF.

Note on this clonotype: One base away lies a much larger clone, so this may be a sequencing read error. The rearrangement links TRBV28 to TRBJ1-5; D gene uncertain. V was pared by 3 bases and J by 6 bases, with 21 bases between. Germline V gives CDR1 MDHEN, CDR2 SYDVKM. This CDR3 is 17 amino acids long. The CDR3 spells CASSFGQDLLLGQPQHF. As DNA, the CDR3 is TGTGCCAGCAGTTTCGGTCAGGACCTCCTTTTGGGTCAGCCCCAGCATTTT.

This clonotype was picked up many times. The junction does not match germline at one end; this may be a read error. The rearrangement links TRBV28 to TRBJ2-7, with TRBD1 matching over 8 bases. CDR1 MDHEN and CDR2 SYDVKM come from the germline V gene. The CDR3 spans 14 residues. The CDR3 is CAISRQGAVHEQYF. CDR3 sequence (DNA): TGTGCCATCAGTAGGCAGGGGGCAGTCCACGAGCAGTACTTC.

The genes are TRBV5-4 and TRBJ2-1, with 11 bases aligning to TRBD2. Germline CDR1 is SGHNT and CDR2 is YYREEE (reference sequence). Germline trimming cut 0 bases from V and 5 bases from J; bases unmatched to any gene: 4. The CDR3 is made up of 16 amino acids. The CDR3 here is CASSLEGLADNNEQFF. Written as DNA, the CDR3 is TGTGCCAGCAGCTTGGAGGGACTAGCGGATAACAATGAGCAGTTCTTC.

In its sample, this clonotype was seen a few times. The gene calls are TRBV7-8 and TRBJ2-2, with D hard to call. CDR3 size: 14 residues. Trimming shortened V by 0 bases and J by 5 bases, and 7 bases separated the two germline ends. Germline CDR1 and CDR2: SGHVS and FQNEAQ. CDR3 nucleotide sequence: TGTGCCAGCAGCTTAGCCATAGTAACCGGGGAGCTGTTTTTT. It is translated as CASSLAIVTGELFF.